This T cell receptor (beta chain) emerged from a study of long-term antiretroviral therapy in people with HIV. Study-level points and caveats: Those clones which expanded before ART made up the dominant part of the repertoire at all time points.

A note on this clone: The antigen is unknown.

Survey-level immunoSEQ v3.0 assays were run. TCRdb keeps only in-frame clones here, not all; method: immunoSEQ multiplex PCR. The table shows around 20,000 clones, with 60% to 85% occurring only once. The origin of this receptor is a woman aged 30 to 39 with HIV. Sequences were derived from unsorted PBMCs, sampled 2.9 years after starting antiretroviral therapy.

The CDR3 spells CASSSTGQTFGLHF. CDR3 DNA sequence: TGCGCCAGCAGCTCTACGGGACAGACGTTTGGCCTCCACTTT. The V and J genes are TRBV5-1 and TRBJ1-6, with 7 nucleotides matching TRBD1. Losses at the gene ends were 3 bases for V and 15 bases for J; bases not matched to a gene: 12. This CDR3 has 14 residues. In germline, CDR1 is SGHRS, CDR2 YFSETQ.